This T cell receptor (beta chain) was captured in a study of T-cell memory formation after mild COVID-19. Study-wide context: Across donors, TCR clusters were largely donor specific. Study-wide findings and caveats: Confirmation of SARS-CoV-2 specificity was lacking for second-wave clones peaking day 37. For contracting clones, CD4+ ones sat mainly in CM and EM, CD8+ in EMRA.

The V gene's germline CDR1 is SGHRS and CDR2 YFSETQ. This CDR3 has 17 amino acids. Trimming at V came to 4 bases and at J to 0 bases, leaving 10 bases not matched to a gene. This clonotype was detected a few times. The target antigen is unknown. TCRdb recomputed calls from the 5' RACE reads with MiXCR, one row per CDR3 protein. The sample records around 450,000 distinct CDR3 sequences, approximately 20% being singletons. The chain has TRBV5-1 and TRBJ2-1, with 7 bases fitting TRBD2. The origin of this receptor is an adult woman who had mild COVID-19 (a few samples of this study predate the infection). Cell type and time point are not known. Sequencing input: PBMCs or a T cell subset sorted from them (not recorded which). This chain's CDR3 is CASSGGGGPASYNEQFF. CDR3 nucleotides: TGCGCCAGCAGCGGGGGGGGAGGACCCGCCTCCTACAATGAGCAGTTCTTC. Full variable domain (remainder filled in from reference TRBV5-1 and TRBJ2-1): KAGVTQTPRYLIKTRGQQVTLSCSPISGHRSVSWYQQTPGQGLQFLFEYFSETQRNKGNFPGRFSGRQFSNSRSEMNVSTLELGDSALYLCASSGGGGPASYNEQFFGPGTRLTVL.